The clone carrying this TCR beta chain was seen at least ten times. Its antigen is unidentified. The sample belongs to a study of T-cell reconstitution after alpha-beta-depleted transplantation in children. General observations from the study: The origin of high day-60 TCRbeta diversity in some patients lay in surviving recipient T cells and thymic progenitors. Expanded clones from the graft, numbering several hundred, reportedly supplied alpha-beta T cells about two months after transplant.

A library of TCRbeta sequences, prepared with unique molecular identifiers, was generated. TCRdb redid the calling of the PCR reads with MiXCR, one entry per CDR3 protein. Among 220,000 or so distinct CDR3 sequences listed, roughly 7.7% were seen once. This CDR3 has 15 residues. Germline assignment: CDR1 DFQATT and CDR2 SNEGSKA (reference sequence). J lost 5 bases, V lost 4 bases, and 8 bases had no gene match. The clonotype was recovered from a male patient younger than 18 who had a stem cell transplant for acute lymphoblastic leukemia, so the T cells may come from the graft donor. Material: PBMCs, mostly from graft donor cells, obtained 180 days after TCRalphabeta/CD19-depleted stem cell transplant. J is TRBJ1-5 and V is TRBV20-1, with 10 bases aligning to TRBD1. The DNA of the CDR3 is TGCAGTGCTAACCCGGGGACAGGGGTAGATCAGCCCCAGCATTTT. Its translation: CSANPGTGVDQPQHF.